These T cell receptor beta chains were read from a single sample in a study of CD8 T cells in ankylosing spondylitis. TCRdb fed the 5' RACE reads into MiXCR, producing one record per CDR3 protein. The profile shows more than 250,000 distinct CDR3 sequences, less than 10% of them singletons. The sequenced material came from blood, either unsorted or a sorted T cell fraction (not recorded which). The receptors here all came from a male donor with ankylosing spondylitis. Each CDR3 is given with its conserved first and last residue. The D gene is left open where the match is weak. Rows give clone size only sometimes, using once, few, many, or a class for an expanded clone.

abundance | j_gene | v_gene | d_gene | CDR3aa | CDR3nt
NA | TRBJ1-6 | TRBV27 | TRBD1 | CASSFDRGSYNSPLHF | TGTGCCAGCAGTTTCGACAGGGGCTCCTATAATTCACCCCTCCACTTT
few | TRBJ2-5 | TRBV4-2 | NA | CASSQGAFGGETQYF | TGTGCCAGCAGCCAAGGCGCATTCGGCGGGGAGACCCAGTACTTC
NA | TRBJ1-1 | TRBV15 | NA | CATSRDLTGNTEAFF | TGTGCCACCAGCAGAGATTTGACAGGGAACACTGAAGCTTTCTTT
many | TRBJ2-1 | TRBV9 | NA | CASSVTGTYVNEQFF | TGTGCCAGCAGCGTTACCGGGACTTACGTAAATGAGCAGTTCTTC
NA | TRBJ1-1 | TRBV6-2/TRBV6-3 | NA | CASSYPAGQIGMNTEAFF | TGTGCCAGCAGTTACCCCGCCGGACAGATTGGAATGAACACTGAAGCTTTCTTT
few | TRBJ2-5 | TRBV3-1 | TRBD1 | CASRAGTAYQETQYF | TGTGCCAGCAGGGCCGGGACAGCGTACCAAGAGACCCAGTACTTC
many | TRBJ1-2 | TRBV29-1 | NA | CSVGEANYGYTF | TGCAGCGTTGGGGAAGCTAACTATGGCTACACCTTC
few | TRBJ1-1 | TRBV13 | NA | CASSFGPRNTEAFF | TGTGCCAGCAGCTTCGGGCCTCGTAACACTGAAGCTTTCTTT
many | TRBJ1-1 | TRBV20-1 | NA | CSARQGLDTEAFF | TGCAGTGCTAGACAGGGTTTGGACACTGAAGCTTTCTTT
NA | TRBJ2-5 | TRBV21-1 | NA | CASSKDAYQETQYF | TGTGCCAGCAGCAAAGACGCCTATCAAGAGACCCAGTACTTC
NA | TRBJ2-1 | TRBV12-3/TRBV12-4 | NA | CASSFSGNNEQFF | TGTGCCAGCAGTTTTTCTGGGAATAATGAGCAGTTCTTC
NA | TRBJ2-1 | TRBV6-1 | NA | CASSALRSNEQFF | TGTGCCAGCAGTGCGTTGAGGAGTAATGAGCAGTTCTTC
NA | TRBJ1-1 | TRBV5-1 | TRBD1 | CASSLRGENTEAFF | TGCGCCAGCAGCCTCAGGGGGGAGAACACTGAAGCTTTCTTT
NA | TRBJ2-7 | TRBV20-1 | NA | CSASDDTSYEQYF | TGCAGTGCTAGCGACGACACCTCCTACGAGCAGTACTTC
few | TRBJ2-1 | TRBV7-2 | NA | CASSLNRDRNEQFF | TGTGCCAGCAGCTTAAACCGAGACAGAAATGAGCAGTTCTTC
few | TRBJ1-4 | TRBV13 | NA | CASSFILGKLFF | TGTGCCAGCAGCTTTATTTTAGGTAAACTGTTTTTT
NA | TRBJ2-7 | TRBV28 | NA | CASTARGNPYEQYF | TGTGCCAGCACCGCTCGGGGGAATCCCTACGAGCAGTACTTC
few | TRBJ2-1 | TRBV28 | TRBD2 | CASSFAGGPDEQFF | TGTGCCAGCAGTTTTGCGGGAGGGCCAGATGAGCAGTTCTTC
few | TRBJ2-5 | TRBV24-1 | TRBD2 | CATSDSLAGGETQYF | TGTGCCACCAGTGATTCCCTAGCGGGAGGAGAGACCCAGTACTTC
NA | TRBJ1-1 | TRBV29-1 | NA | CSVEDRAGYNTEAFF | TGCAGCGTTGAAGACAGGGCAGGTTATAACACTGAAGCTTTCTTT
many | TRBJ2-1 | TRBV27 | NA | CASSLLATLYNEQFF | TGTGCCAGCAGTTTATTGGCTACCCTCTACAATGAGCAGTTCTTC
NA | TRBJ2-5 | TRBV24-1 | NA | CATSDLGKTQYF | TGTGCCACCAGTGATTTAGGAAAGACCCAGTACTTC
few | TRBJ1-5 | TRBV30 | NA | CAWQQGPSYQPQHF | TGTGCCTGGCAGCAGGGTCCCTCGTATCAGCCCCAGCATTTT
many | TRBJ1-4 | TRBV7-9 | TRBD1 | CASSPTGQGPNEKLFF | TGTGCCAGCAGCCCGACGGGACAGGGGCCTAATGAAAAACTGTTTTTT
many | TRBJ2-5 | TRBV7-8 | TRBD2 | CASSLELAGDRETQYF | TGTGCCAGCAGCTTAGAACTAGCGGGAGATAGAGAGACCCAGTACTTC
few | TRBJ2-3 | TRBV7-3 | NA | CASNYGLTDTQYF | TGTGCCAGCAACTACGGGCTCACAGATACGCAGTATTTT
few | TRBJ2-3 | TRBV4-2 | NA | CASSQGARSTDTQYF | TGTGCCAGCAGCCAAGGGGCCCGAAGCACAGATACGCAGTATTTT
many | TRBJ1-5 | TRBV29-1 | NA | CSVAFMGQPQHF | TGCAGCGTTGCCTTCATGGGTCAGCCCCAGCATTTT
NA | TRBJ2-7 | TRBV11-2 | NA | CASRWKQNEQYF | TGTGCCAGCAGATGGAAACAGAACGAGCAGTACTTC
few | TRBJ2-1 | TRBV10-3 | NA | CAITDGRYNEQFF | TGTGCCATCACGGACGGGAGATACAATGAGCAGTTCTTC
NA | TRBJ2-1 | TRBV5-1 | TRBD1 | CASSLAWDRTYNEQFF | TGCGCCAGCAGCTTGGCCTGGGACAGGACCTACAATGAGCAGTTCTTC
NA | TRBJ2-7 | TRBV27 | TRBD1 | CASSWRQGIYDEQYF | TGTGCCAGCAGTTGGCGACAGGGGATCTACGATGAGCAGTACTTC
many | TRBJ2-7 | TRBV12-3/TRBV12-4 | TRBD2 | CASRLAGEEQYF | TGTGCCAGCAGGCTAGCGGGAGAAGAGCAGTACTTC
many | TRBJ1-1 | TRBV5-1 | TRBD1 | CASSRGGGWTEAFF | TGCGCCAGCAGCCGCGGAGGGGGCTGGACTGAAGCTTTCTTT
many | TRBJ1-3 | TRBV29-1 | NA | CSVGIGGDGNTIYF | TGCAGCGTTGGCATAGGGGGAGATGGAAACACCATATATTTT
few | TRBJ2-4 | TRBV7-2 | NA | CASSLVGQGRYIQYF | TGTGCCAGCAGCTTAGTGGGCCAGGGCCGATACATTCAGTACTTC
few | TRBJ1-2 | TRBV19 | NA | CASSISANYGYTF | TGTGCCAGTAGTATCAGCGCTAACTATGGCTACACCTTC
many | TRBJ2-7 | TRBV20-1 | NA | CSARDAGAVGEQYF | TGCAGTGCTAGAGATGCGGGGGCAGTGGGTGAGCAGTACTTC
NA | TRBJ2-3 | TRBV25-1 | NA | CASGPGWSADTQYF | TGTGCCAGCGGCCCGGGATGGAGCGCAGATACGCAGTATTTT
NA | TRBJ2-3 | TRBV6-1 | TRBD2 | CASSVVAGESDTQYF | TGTGCCAGCAGCGTCGTTGCGGGAGAATCAGATACGCAGTATTTT
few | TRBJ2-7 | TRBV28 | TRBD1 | CASFPTGAIYEQYF | TGTGCCAGTTTCCCGACAGGGGCTATCTACGAGCAGTACTTC
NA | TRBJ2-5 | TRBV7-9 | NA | CASSLAFDRPGQETQYF | TGTGCCAGCAGCTTAGCGTTTGACAGGCCAGGGCAAGAGACCCAGTACTTC
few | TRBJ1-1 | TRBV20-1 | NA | CSAYGLLNTEAFF | TGCAGTGCTTACGGACTCTTGAACACTGAAGCTTTCTTT
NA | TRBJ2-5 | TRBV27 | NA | CASSFSRQYQETQYF | TGTGCCAGCAGTTTCTCGCGGCAGTACCAAGAGACCCAGTACTTC
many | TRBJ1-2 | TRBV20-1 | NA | CSAPTQENYGYTF | TGCAGTGCCCCCACTCAAGAAAACTATGGCTACACCTTC
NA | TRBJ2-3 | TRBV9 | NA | CASSVARVSTDTQYF | TGTGCCAGCAGCGTAGCTAGGGTGAGCACAGATACGCAGTATTTT
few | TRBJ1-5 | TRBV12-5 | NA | CASGLGQDNQPQHF | TGTGCTAGTGGTTTGGGACAGGATAATCAGCCCCAGCATTTT
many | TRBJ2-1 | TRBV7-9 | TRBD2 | CASSWGLADPYNEQFF | TGTGCCAGCAGCTGGGGACTAGCCGATCCCTACAATGAGCAGTTCTTC
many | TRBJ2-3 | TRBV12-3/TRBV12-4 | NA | CASSQGTVLSTDTQYF | TGTGCCAGCAGCCAGGGGACGGTACTAAGCACAGATACGCAGTATTTT